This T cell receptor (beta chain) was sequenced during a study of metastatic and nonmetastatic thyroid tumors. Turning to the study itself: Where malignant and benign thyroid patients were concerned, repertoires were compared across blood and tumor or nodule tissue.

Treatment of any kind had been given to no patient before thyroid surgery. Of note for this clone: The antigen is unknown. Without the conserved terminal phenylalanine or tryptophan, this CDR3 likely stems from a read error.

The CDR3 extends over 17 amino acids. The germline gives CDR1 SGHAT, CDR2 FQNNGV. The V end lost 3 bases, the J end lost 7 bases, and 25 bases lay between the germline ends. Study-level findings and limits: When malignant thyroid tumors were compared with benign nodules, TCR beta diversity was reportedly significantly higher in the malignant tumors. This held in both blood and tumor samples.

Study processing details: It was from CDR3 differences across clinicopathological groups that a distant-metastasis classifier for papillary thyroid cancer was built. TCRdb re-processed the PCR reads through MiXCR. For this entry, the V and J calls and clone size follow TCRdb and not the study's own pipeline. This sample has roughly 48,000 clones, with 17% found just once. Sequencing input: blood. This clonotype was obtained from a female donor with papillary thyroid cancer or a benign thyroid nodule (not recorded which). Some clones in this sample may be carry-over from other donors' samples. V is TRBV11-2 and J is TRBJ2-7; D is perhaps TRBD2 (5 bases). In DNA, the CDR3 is TGTGCCAGCAGCTTCCCCCACACCATTCGGGGAGAGGGAGAGCAGTACTTA. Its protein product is CASSFPHTIRGEGEQYL.